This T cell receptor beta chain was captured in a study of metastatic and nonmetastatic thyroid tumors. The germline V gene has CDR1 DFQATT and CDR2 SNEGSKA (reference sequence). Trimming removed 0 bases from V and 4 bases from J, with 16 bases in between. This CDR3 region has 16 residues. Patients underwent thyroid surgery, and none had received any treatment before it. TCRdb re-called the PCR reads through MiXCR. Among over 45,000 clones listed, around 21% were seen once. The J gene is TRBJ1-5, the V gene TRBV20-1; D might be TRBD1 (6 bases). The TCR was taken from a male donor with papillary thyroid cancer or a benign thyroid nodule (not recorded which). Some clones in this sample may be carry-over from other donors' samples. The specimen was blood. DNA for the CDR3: TGCAGTGCTAGAGATCCGGGGAGACAGGTGAATCAGCCCCAGCATTTT. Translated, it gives CSARDPGRQVNQPQHF.